A selection of T cell receptor beta chains follows, all from one sample in a study of identical twins. TCRdb analysed the 5' RACE reads with MiXCR anew, one entry per CDR3 protein. The table records 700,000 or so distinct CDR3 sequences, 8.6% of them present only once. These records were also assigned to another study, of yellow fever vaccine responses in identical twins.

The sample comprised PBMCs. All receptors derive from a woman aged 18 to 35 in good health. Both conserved end residues are trimmed from each CDR3. Size is stated for part of the rows, as once, few or many counts, or as a class when the clone is expanded.

>TRBV10-1|few|TRBJ2-1
ASSAASGRPINEQF
>TRBV27|few|TRBJ1-5
ASSDLGNQPQH
>TRBV12-1|.|TRBJ2-7
ASGPGQESYEQY
>TRBV27|.|TRBJ2-7
ASSLPAGEQY
>TRBV11-2|.|TRBJ2-1
ASSLKSIQTGEDEQF
>TRBV12-3/TRBV12-4|.|TRBJ1-6
ASSETGGRNSPLH
>TRBV10-3|many|TRBJ2-3
ATGGGSGTDTQY
>TRBV29-1|.|TRBJ2-7
SVGGTGGHD
>TRBV11-2|few|TRBJ2-7
ASRSQRGVTSYEQY
>TRBV4-2|few|TRBJ1-5
ASSQGLGEYNQPQH
>TRBV28|.|TRBJ2-7
SSSLRVPYEQY
>TRBV11-2|.|TRBJ2-1
ASSSERESYNEQF
>TRBV7-2|few|TRBJ2-7
ASSKGQQNYEQY
>TRBV20-1|few|TRBJ2-7
SARDSGGTLYEQY
>TRBV6-4|.|TRBJ1-5
ASSEGTGGQPQH
>TRBV18|few|TRBJ2-3
ASSSRTSGTDTQY
>TRBV7-9|few|TRBJ1-1
ASSLDGGARTEAF
>TRBV3-1|many|TRBJ2-3
ASSFRDRATDTQY
>TRBV5-1|few|TRBJ2-7
ASSLAQRGNTYEQY
>TRBV30|.|TRBJ1-1
AWSVLGPTEAF
>TRBV2|.|TRBJ2-1
ASSGTSGTYNEQF
>TRBV7-2|.|TRBJ2-1
ASSFQIPAPLDNEQF
>TRBV5-1|.|TRBJ1-1
ASSLPVMGEAF
>TRBV5-6|.|TRBJ2-5
ASSDAGQGGQETQY
>TRBV12-3/TRBV12-4|.|TRBJ2-6
VSSAFRGQGGSGANVLT
>TRBV7-9|.|TRBJ2-7
ASSLQGGGSSYEQY
>TRBV20-1|few|TRBJ2-6
SAYRGQASSGANVLT
>TRBV29-1|many|TRBJ2-7
SGVWGNEQY
>TRBV3-1|.|TRBJ1-1
ASSQAPRDGTEAF
>TRBV11-2|.|TRBJ2-7
ASSPGQANYEQY
>TRBV29-1|.|TRBJ2-3
SVGNGAGDTQY
>TRBV10-3|many|TRBJ2-7
AISPYLAGGSYEQY
>TRBV9|.|TRBJ2-7
ASSATSGIYEQY
>TRBV27|many|TRBJ2-3
ASILAPRTSGGKWDTQY
>TRBV5-6|many|TRBJ2-1
ASSFTSGDYNEQF
>TRBV2|few|TRBJ2-7
ASSARQGTNEQY
>TRBV5-1|many|TRBJ2-7
ASSRGGPYEQY
>TRBV7-9|.|TRBJ1-1
ASSTGGVTEAF
>TRBV30|many|TRBJ2-2
AWSTNRGTGELF
>TRBV10-2|few|TRBJ2-5
ASSGLTDLSTQY
>TRBV7-8|few|TRBJ2-7
ASSIQAPSSYEQY
>TRBV4-1|few|TRBJ2-7
ASSHIGGNYEQY
>TRBV18|few|TRBJ2-7
ASSLLVTGGPEQY
>TRBV29-1|few|TRBJ1-1
SVRIRGTEAF
>TRBV20-1|few|TRBJ2-1
SARTAAYNEQF